The 29 T cell receptor beta chains below all came from one sample that was sequenced in a study of metastatic and nonmetastatic thyroid tumors. Thyroid surgery was performed in patients who had received no treatment beforehand. TCRdb re-analyzed the PCR reads through MiXCR. The data show approximately 31,000 clones, approximately 19% seen once. Material: blood. Receptors were obtained from a female donor with papillary thyroid cancer or a benign thyroid nodule (not recorded which). Some clones in this sample may be carry-over from other donors' samples.

This chain connects TRBV5-4 to TRBJ2-2; 10 bases align to TRBD1. CDR1 SGHNT and CDR2 YYREEE come from the germline V gene (reference sequence). This CDR3 comprises 15 residues. V shed 4 bases, J shed 4 bases, and the junction held 4 bases outside the gene matches. The chain's CDR3 is CASSRTGGITGELFF. CDR3 nucleotides: TGTGCCAGCAGCCGGACAGGGGGTATCACCGGGGAGCTGTTTTTT.

Only a few counts were recorded for this clone. This chain links TRBV2 with TRBJ1-5; weak D call: TRBD1 (6 bases). The CDR3 spans 15 residues. The ends were cut back, 7 bases at V and 3 bases at J, with 16 bases in the middle. Germline values: CDR1 SNHLY, CDR2 FYNNEI. The CDR3 is CASNRGQGYNQPQHF. The CDR3 region has the DNA TGTGCCAGCAACCGAGGGCAGGGGTACAATCAGCCCCAGCATTTT.

Many counts were recorded for this clone. This chain uses TRBV13 with TRBJ2-5, with 8 bases aligning to TRBD2. The CDR3 is 15 residues long. Looked up from germline, CDR1 is PRHDT and CDR2 is FYEKMQ (reference sequence). V gave up 3 bases and J gave up 0 bases; unmatched junction bases: 3. The CDR3 here is CASSFGGGYQETQYF. The CDR3 nucleotides are TGTGCCAGCAGCTTCGGCGGGGGGTACCAAGAGACCCAGTACTTC.

This clone was found many times. The chain links TRBV20-1 to TRBJ1-2; possibly TRBD1 for D (5 bases). This CDR3 is 12 amino acids long. Germline CDR1 and CDR2: DFQATT and SNEGSKA (reference sequence). V was shortened by 3 bases and J by 2 bases, with 7 bases between the two germline ends. In nucleotides, the CDR3 is TGCAGTGCTAGGGGGGGGAACTATGGCTACACCTTC. This encodes CSARGGNYGYTF.

This clone has ten or more counts. The chain has TRBV6-2 or TRBV6-3 and TRBJ2-2, with a weak D call TRBD2 (6 bases). Germline CDR1 MNHEY, CDR2 SVGEGT. V was trimmed by 0 bases and J by 0 bases, leaving 17 bases between them. The CDR3 is made up of 19 amino acids. Written as DNA, the CDR3 is TGTGCCAGCAGTTACTCGACAGATGTGGGCGGGGCGAACACCGGGGAGCTGTTTTTT. The encoded protein is CASSYSTDVGGANTGELFF.

The genes are TRBV11-2 and TRBJ1-1, with D possibly matching TRBD1 (6 bases). Trimming took off 5 bases at V and 0 bases at J, with 10 bases between the two ends. Looked up from germline, CDR1 is SGHAT and CDR2 is FQNNGV. The CDR3 has 14 amino acids. CDR3 in DNA: TGTGCCAGCAGCCTCACAGGGATGAACACTGAAGCTTTCTTT. Amino acid sequence: CASSLTGMNTEAFF.

This clone came up a few times. J is TRBJ2-2 and V is TRBV15, with D maybe TRBD1 (5 bases). CDR3 length: 17 residues. The germline V and J ends were trimmed by 1 base and 5 bases, with 17 bases remaining between them. Germline V gives CDR1 LNHNV, CDR2 YYDKDF (reference sequence). The CDR3 sequence: CATSRASRVGRTGELFF. CDR3 in DNA: TGTGCCACCAGCAGAGCGAGCAGGGTAGGACGGACCGGGGAGCTGTTTTTT.

This clone was counted ten times or more. The chain couples TRBV25-1 to TRBJ2-2; 10 bases line up with TRBD1. The CDR3 sequence is 15 residues long. V lost 2 bases, J lost 7 bases, and 4 bases stayed unmatched. In germline, CDR1 is MGHDK, CDR2 SYGVNS. The CDR3 DNA follows: TGTGCCAGCAGTGAACGACAGGGGGCGGGCGGGGAGCTGTTTTTT. Its translation is CASSERQGAGGELFF.

At least ten counts were recorded for this clone. The rearrangement uses TRBV4-3 and TRBJ1-6; D is uncertain. Trimming left V 3 bases short and J 9 bases short, with 15 bases between. Germline-derived CDR1 and CDR2 are LGHNA and YSLEER. The CDR3 sequence is 15 residues long. This CDR3 is CASSHLQSEFSPLHF. The CDR3 DNA sequence: TGCGCCAGCAGCCACCTTCAGTCGGAGTTTTCACCCCTCCACTTT.

In this sample, this clone turned up a few times. The V call is TRBV10-3, the J call TRBJ2-7; 8 nucleotides align to TRBD2. CDR3 length equals 16 residues. The germline V gene has CDR1 ENHRY and CDR2 SYGVKD. Unmatched junction bases numbered 7, after V lost 0 bases and J lost 3 bases. The chain's CDR3 is CAISESLTGGLYEQYF. DNA for the CDR3: TGTGCCATCAGTGAGTCATTGACGGGAGGGCTCTACGAGCAGTACTTC.

This clone was counted between two and nine times. This chain joins TRBV28 and TRBJ2-2, with D perhaps being TRBD1 or TRBD2 (5 bases each). V was trimmed by 11 bases and J by 7 bases, leaving 14 bases between them. The V gene's germline CDR1 is MDHEN and CDR2 SYDVKM. The CDR3 has 12 amino acids. The CDR3 loop reads CAVWGYDGELFF. CDR3 DNA: TGTGCCGTCTGGGGGTATGACGGGGAGCTGTTTTTT.

This clone was detected ten times or more. V and J are TRBV20-1 and TRBJ2-7, with 11 nucleotides matching TRBD2. CDR3 length: 14 residues. Germline V gene sequence: CDR1 DFQATT, CDR2 SNEGSKA (reference sequence). The V and J ends lost 1 base and 2 bases, in that order; junction bases with no gene match: 1. The CDR3 DNA reads TGCAGTGCTAGAGGTAGCGGGGGGGCCTACGAGCAGTACTTC. Translated, it gives CSARGSGGAYEQYF.

The gene calls are TRBV19 and TRBJ1-2; tentative D call: TRBD1 (5 bases). Trimming pared 1 base from V and 5 bases from J, leaving 17 bases between. Germline-derived CDR1 and CDR2 are LNHDA and SQIVND (reference sequence). The CDR3 runs to 16 residues. As DNA, the CDR3 is TGTGCCAGTAGTATAGCCCACGACAGTGGGGAGTATGGCTACACCTTC. Translating gives CASSIAHDSGEYGYTF.

This chain links TRBV5-1 with TRBJ2-2, with D hard to call. The ends were cut back, 7 bases at V and 6 bases at J, with 22 bases in the middle. The CDR3 is 16 residues long. Germline V CDR1 and CDR2: SGHRS, YFSETQ. CDR3 in DNA: TGCGCCAGCCTACTGCTGGCGGTGGACGAGTCCGGGGAGCTGTTTTTT. Translated, it gives CASLLLAVDESGELFF. Looking up the rest from reference TRBV5-1 and TRBJ2-2 gives the full variable domain: KAGVTQTPRYLIKTRGQQVTLSCSPISGHRSVSWYQQTPGQGLQFLFEYFSETQRNKGNFPGRFSGRQFSNSRSEMNVSTLELGDSALYLCASLLLAVDESGELFFGEGSRLTVL.

The rearrangement joins TRBV7-8 to TRBJ1-6; tentative D call: TRBD1 (5 bases). Germline values: CDR1 SGHVS, CDR2 FQNEAQ. Trimming left V 5 bases short and J 9 bases short, with 17 bases between. The CDR3 runs to 15 residues. CDR3 coding DNA: TGTGCCAGCAGCGTCCGTAGGCAGGGTGGTTCACCCCTCCACTTT. As protein: CASSVRRQGGSPLHF.

The J gene is TRBJ2-7, the V gene TRBV7-9; no clear D. Germline V gene sequence: CDR1 SEHNR, CDR2 FQNEAQ (reference sequence). The V and J ends lost 3 bases and 1 base respectively, with 7 bases between them. The CDR3 sequence is 13 residues long. CDR3 residues: CASSLLQSYEQYF. DNA for the CDR3: TGTGCCAGCAGCTTGCTTCAGTCCTACGAGCAGTACTTC.

The CDR3 sequence is CASSLMGQVDRGAFF. The CDR3 nucleotides read TGTGCCAGCAGCCTAATGGGACAGGTGGACAGGGGAGCTTTCTTT. V usage is TRBV7-9 and J usage is TRBJ1-1; TRBD1 matches 9 bases. The V and J ends lost 5 bases and 10 bases, in that order; junction bases with no gene match: 14. The CDR3 is made up of 15 amino acids. Germline CDR1 and CDR2: SEHNR and FQNEAQ (reference sequence).

This clone was found many times. The V and J genes are TRBV7-2 and TRBJ2-1, with D unresolved. The CDR3 sequence is 13 residues long. V was shortened by 6 bases and J by 0 bases, with 6 bases between the two germline ends. CDR1 and CDR2 (germline): SGHTA, FQGNSA. CDR3 protein: CASSRASYNEQFF. The CDR3 DNA follows: TGTGCCAGCAGTAGGGCCTCCTACAATGAGCAGTTCTTC.

This clone was picked up many times. The chain couples TRBV7-2 to TRBJ2-5; possibly TRBD2 for D (7 bases). Germline CDR1 reads SGHTA; CDR2 reads FQGNSA. CDR3 length: 13 residues. Trimming removed 6 bases from V and 5 bases from J, with 13 bases in between. The CDR3 DNA reads as TGTGCCAGCAGGCGGGGGCCGGGTGAGACCCAGTACTTC. This codes for CASRRGPGETQYF.

The J gene is TRBJ2-7, the V gene TRBV5-5, with 8 bases aligning to TRBD1. The germline V gene encodes CDR1 SGHKS and CDR2 YYEKEE (reference sequence). V shed 0 bases, J shed 4 bases, and the junction held 3 bases outside the gene matches. There are 14 residues in the CDR3. The CDR3 DNA follows: TGTGCCAGCAGCTTGGCAAGACAGGGGTACGAGCAGTACTTC. Protein: CASSLARQGYEQYF.

This rearrangement joins TRBV3-1 to TRBJ2-3, with D possibly TRBD2 on 6 matching bases. This CDR3 has 14 residues. The ends were cut back, 1 base at V and 1 base at J, with 6 bases in the middle. CDR1 LGHDT and CDR2 YNNKEL come from the germline V gene (reference sequence). CDR3 DNA sequence: TGTGCCAGCAGCCAAGCGGGAGGCACAGATACGCAGTATTTT. It is translated as CASSQAGGTDTQYF.

This clone occurred a few times. The rearrangement uses TRBV19 and TRBJ2-7; 8 bases map to TRBD1. Looked up from germline, CDR1 is LNHDA and CDR2 is SQIVND (reference sequence). The CDR3 contains 13 residues. The V segment lost 7 bases and the J segment 5 bases; nucleotides outside the gene matches: 7. The CDR3 reads CASMGQGAHEQYF. The CDR3 DNA reads TGTGCCAGTATGGGGCAGGGGGCCCACGAGCAGTACTTC.

This clone was seen ten or more times. The CDR3 reads CSALTQETQYF. Here the CDR3 DNA reads TGCAGTGCTCTGACACAAGAGACCCAGTACTTC. This rearrangement joins TRBV20-1 to TRBJ2-5; D uncertain. The CDR3 sequence is 11 residues long. The germline CDR1 and CDR2 sequences are DFQATT and SNEGSKA (reference sequence). V dropped 5 bases and J dropped 2 bases, with 6 bases sitting between them.

On this clone: The sample carries other DNA sequences with the same CDR3. The CDR3 loop reads CASSPRAGGSGELFF. In DNA form, the CDR3 reads TGTGCCAGCAGCCCCCGGGCGGGGGGAAGCGGGGAGCTGTTTTTT. The chain joins TRBV5-6 to TRBJ2-2, with 8 bases that match TRBD2. Per germline, CDR1 SGHDT and CDR2 YYEEEE. The CDR3 spans 15 residues. V gave up 4 bases and J gave up 7 bases; unmatched junction bases: 9.

This clone has ten or more counts. The V and J genes are TRBV7-9 and TRBJ1-2; the match to TRBD1 covers 10 bases. CDR1 and CDR2 from the germline V gene are SEHNR and FQNEAQ (reference sequence). The CDR3 runs 15 residues. V shed 3 bases, J shed 0 bases, and the junction held 1 base outside the gene matches. The CDR3 DNA reads TGTGCCAGCAGCTTGGGACAGGGGTCTAACTATGGCTACACCTTC. This translates into CASSLGQGSNYGYTF.

This clone appeared many times. This chain joins TRBV6-1 and TRBJ2-2; TRBD2 agrees at 12 bases. Germline CDR1 is MNHNS and CDR2 is SASEGT. V was pared by 5 bases and J by 4 bases, with 8 bases of the junction left unmatched. This CDR3 region has 17 residues. The CDR3 loop is CASSPGLAGRATGELFF. The CDR3 DNA is TGTGCCAGCAGTCCTGGACTAGCGGGGCGAGCCACCGGGGAGCTGTTTTTT.

This clone was counted at least ten times. The rearrangement uses TRBV11-3 and TRBJ2-2; 9 positions agree with TRBD1. Germline V lookup: CDR1 SGHNT, CDR2 YENEEA. V lost 5 bases, J lost 6 bases, and 1 base stayed unmatched. This CDR3 contains 13 residues. The CDR3 nucleotides are TGTGCCAGCAGCCGGACAGGGGCCGGGGAGCTGTTTTTT. Its protein is CASSRTGAGELFF.

Only a few counts were recorded for this clone. Compared with germline, one end of the junction differs, possibly owing to a read error. The V and J genes are TRBV6-4 and TRBJ1-2; 12 positions match TRBD1. Germline V lookup: CDR1 MRHNA, CDR2 SNTAGT. The CDR3 contains 18 residues. CDR3 in DNA: TGTGCCAGCAGTGACTCGAAGGGACAGGGGGCTATTAACTATGTCTACACCTTC. Translating it yields CASSDSKGQGAINYVYTF.

The chain links TRBV11-2 to TRBJ2-1; D might be TRBD1 (5 bases). Trimming stripped 5 bases from V and 4 bases from J, with 9 bases between. The CDR3 consists of 13 residues. Germline loops: CDR1 SGHAT, CDR2 FQNNGV. For the CDR3, the DNA is TGTGCCAGCAGCCTGGACACTTACAATGAGCAGTTCTTC. Translated: CASSLDTYNEQFF.